The source of this T cell receptor (beta chain) is a study of graft-versus-host responses after intestinal transplantation. About this clone: Its antigen is not known.

The repertoire was sequenced with immunoSEQ multiplex PCR; TCRdb's copy has only in-frame clones and lacks some. The repertoire consists of tens of thousands of clones, with about four fifths occurring once and the leading ten covering less than 0.55%. Germline V lookup: CDR1 SGHVS, CDR2 FQNEAQ. The CDR3 has 14 residues. J lost 2 bases, V lost 5 bases, and 5 bases had no gene match. This sample comprised unstimulated CD4+ T cells sorted from spleen or lymph node cells, obtained before transplant. This sequence was found in a human donor who was the organ donor for an intestinal transplant. The gene calls are TRBV7-8 and TRBJ1-2; 7 nucleotides align to TRBD1. The CDR3 spells CASSIGTENYGYTF. CDR3 DNA: TGTGCCAGCAGCATCGGGACAGAGAACTATGGCTACACCTTC.